These 3 T cell receptor beta chains were all obtained from the same sample, sequenced in a study of blood T cell repertoires in COVID-19. The table came from immunoSEQ multiplex PCR; TCRdb's copy has only in-frame clones and leaves some out. The sample lists 450,000 to 500,000 clones, 75% to 90% seen once, with more than 7.5% in the top ten. Specimen: PBMCs or T cells enriched from blood (not recorded which). The receptors derive from a woman in her sixties or seventies who had recovered from COVID-19.

The count of this clone is one. This rearrangement joins TRBV3-1 (or the pseudogene TRBV3-2) to TRBJ1-1; perhaps TRBD1 as D (5 bases). Trimming left V 3 bases short and J 0 bases short, with 11 bases between. The germline V gene has CDR1 LGHDT and CDR2 YNNKEL (reference sequence). CDR3 length: 15 amino acids. CDR3 protein: CASSQRGGMNTEAFF. CDR3 DNA sequence: TGTGCCAGCAGCCAGCGGGGGGGGATGAACACTGAAGCTTTCTTT.

V is TRBV3-1 (or the pseudogene TRBV3-2) and J is TRBJ1-2, with D unresolved. The CDR3 contains 13 residues. V dropped 1 base and J dropped 3 bases, with 6 bases sitting between them. Germline-derived CDR1 and CDR2 are LGHDT and YNNKEL (reference sequence). The CDR3 nucleotides read TGTGCCAGCAGCCAAGCGGAGCACTATGGCTACACCTTC. It is translated as CASSQAEHYGYTF.

A few counts support this clone. This sample also contains other DNA sequences that code for the same CDR3. This chain joins TRBV5-1 and TRBJ1-4; TRBD1 matches at 11 bases. Germline CDR1 SGHRS, CDR2 YFSETQ. V was clipped by 5 bases and J by 3 bases; unmatched bases: 3. The CDR3 is 15 amino acids. The CDR3 reads CASSGQGAANEKLFF. DNA of the CDR3: TGCGCCAGCAGTGGACAGGGGGCGGCTAATGAAAAACTGTTTTTT.